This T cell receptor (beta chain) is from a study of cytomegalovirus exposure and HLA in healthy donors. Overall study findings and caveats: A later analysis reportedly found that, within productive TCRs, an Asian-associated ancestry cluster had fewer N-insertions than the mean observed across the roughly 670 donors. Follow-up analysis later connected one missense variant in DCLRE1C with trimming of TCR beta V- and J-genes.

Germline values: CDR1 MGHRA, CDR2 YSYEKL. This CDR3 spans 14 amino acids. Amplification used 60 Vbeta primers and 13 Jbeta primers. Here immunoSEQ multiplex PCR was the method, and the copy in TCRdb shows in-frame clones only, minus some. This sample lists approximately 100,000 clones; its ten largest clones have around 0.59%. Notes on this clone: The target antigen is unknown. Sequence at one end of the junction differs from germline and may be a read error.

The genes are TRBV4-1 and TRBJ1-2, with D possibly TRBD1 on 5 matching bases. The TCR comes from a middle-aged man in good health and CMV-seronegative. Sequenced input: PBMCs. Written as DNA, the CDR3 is TGCGCCAGCAGCCAAGGTGCAGGGCTCTATAGCTACACCTTC. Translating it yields CASSQGAGLYSYTF.